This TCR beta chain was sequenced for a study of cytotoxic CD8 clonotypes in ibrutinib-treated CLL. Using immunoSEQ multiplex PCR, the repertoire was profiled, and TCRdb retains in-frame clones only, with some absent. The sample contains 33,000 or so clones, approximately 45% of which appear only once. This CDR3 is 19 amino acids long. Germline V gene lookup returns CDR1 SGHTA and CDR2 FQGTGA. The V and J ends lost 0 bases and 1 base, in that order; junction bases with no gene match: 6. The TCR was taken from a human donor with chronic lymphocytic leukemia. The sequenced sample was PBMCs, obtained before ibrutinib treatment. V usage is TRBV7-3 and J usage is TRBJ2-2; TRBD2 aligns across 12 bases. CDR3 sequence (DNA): TGTGCCAGCAGCTTAACTGGACTAGCGGGGCAACTGAACACCGGGGAGCTGTTTTTT. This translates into CASSLTGLAGQLNTGELFF.